This record covers a single TCR beta chain. CDR1 is SGDLS, CDR2 YYNGEE, per germline. This CDR3 has 12 residues. This entry belongs to a study of monozygotic twins with inflammatory bowel disease. Reprocessing the 5' RACE reads, TCRdb reports a single entry for every CDR3 protein and omits DNA. The table lists 350,000 to 400,000 distinct CDR3 sequences. The TCR was taken from a human donor with ulcerative colitis or Crohn's disease, or a healthy co-twin of an affected twin (not recorded which). This sequence joins TRBV9 and TRBJ2-1. The sample comprised blood. CDR3 sequence: CASSVVINEQFF.